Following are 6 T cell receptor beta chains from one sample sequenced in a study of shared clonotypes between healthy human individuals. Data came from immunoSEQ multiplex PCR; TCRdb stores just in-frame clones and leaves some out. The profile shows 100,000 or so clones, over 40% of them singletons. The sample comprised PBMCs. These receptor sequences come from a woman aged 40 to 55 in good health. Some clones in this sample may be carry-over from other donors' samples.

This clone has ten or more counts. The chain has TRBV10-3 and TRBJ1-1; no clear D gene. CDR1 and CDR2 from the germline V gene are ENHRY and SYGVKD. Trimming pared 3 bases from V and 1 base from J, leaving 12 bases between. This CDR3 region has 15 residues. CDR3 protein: CAISELGRGNTEAFF. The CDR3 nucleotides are TGTGCCATCAGTGAACTGGGCAGAGGGAACACTGAAGCTTTCTTT.

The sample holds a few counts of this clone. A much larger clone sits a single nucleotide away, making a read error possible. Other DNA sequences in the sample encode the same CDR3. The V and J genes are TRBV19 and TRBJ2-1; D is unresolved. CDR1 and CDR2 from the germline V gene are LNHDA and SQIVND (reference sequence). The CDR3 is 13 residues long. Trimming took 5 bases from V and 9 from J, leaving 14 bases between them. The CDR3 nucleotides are TGTGCCAGTAGTGGCTTAGGAACAAGTGAGCAGTTCTTC. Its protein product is CASSGLGTSEQFF.

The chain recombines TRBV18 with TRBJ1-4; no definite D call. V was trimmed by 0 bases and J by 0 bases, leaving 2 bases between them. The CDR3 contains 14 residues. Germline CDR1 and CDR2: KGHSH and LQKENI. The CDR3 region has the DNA TGTGCCAGCTCACCACCTTCAACTAATGAAAAACTGTTTTTT. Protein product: CASSPPSTNEKLFF.

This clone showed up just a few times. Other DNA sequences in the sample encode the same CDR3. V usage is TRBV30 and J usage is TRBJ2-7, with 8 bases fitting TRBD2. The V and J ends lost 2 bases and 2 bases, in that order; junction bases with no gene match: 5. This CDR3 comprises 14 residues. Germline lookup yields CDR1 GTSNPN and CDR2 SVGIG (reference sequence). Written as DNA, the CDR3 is TGTGCCTGGAGTAGGGGGACTAGAGCCTACGAGCAGTACTTC. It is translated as CAWSRGTRAYEQYF. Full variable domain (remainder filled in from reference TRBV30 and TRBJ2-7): SQTIHQWPATLVQPVGSPLSLECTVEGTSNPNLYWYRQAAGRGLQLLFYSVGIGQISSEVPQNLSASRPQDRQFILSSKKLLLSDSGFYLCAWSRGTRAYEQYFGPGTRLTVT.

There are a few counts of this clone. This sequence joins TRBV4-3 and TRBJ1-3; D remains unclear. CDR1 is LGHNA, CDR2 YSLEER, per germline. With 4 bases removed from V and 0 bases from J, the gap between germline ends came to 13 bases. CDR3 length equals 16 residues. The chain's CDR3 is CASSLGPDNSGNTIYF. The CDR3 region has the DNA TGCGCCAGCAGCCTTGGGCCCGATAACTCTGGAAACACCATATATTTT.

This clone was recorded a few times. The CDR3 DNA sequence: TGTGCCAGCAGTTACCCCTCGGGTGGTGAACAGCCCCAGCATTTT. Translating it yields CASSYPSGGEQPQHF. The V call is TRBV6-6, the J call TRBJ1-5; D ambiguous. This CDR3 region has 15 residues. Trimming cost V 2 bases and J 7 bases, with 15 bases left between them. Germline-derived CDR1 and CDR2 are MNHNY and SVGAGI (reference sequence).